This T cell receptor beta chain came from a study of blood T cell repertoires in COVID-19. Overall study context: The study drew acute and convalescent COVID-19 samples from the United States, Italy and Spain. From T cells, B-cell-depleted T cells, or PBMCs came the material, which was cDNA or gDNA.

In the authors' workflow: Reference gene primer amplification gave nucleated cell count estimates. Data came from immunoSEQ multiplex PCR; TCRdb stores just in-frame clones and leaves some out. V and J calls and clone size come straight from that table; D and trimming were deduced from the DNA. The table lists 120,000 or so clones, around three quarters of them singletons. The CDR3 consists of 17 residues. V lost 5 bases, J lost 4 bases, and 15 bases stayed unmatched. The germline CDR1 and CDR2 sequences are SGHTA and FQGTGA. Source material: peripheral blood. The chain carries TRBV7-3 and TRBJ2-3, with TRBD1 identical over 7 bases. The receptor was isolated from a man aged 35-49 years with active or convalescent COVID-19. The CDR3 loop reads CASSIAAFGQESDTQYF. For the CDR3, the DNA is TGTGCCAGCAGCATCGCGGCTTTCGGACAGGAGTCAGATACGCAGTATTTT.